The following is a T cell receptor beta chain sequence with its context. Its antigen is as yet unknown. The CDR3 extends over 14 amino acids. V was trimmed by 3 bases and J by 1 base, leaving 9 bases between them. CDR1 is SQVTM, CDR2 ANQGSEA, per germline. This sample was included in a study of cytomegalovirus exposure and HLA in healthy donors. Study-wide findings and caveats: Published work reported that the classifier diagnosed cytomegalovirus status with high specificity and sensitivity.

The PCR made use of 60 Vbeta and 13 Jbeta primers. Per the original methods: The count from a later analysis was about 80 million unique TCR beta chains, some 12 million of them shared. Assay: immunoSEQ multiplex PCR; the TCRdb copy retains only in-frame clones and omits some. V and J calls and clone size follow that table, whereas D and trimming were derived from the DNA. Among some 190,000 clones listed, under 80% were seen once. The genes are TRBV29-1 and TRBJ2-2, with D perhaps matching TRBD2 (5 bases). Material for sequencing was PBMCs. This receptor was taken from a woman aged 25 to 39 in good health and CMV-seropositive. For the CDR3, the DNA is TGCAGCGTTGACGGAGGAGTGAACACCGGGGAGCTGTTTTTT. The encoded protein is CSVDGGVNTGELFF.